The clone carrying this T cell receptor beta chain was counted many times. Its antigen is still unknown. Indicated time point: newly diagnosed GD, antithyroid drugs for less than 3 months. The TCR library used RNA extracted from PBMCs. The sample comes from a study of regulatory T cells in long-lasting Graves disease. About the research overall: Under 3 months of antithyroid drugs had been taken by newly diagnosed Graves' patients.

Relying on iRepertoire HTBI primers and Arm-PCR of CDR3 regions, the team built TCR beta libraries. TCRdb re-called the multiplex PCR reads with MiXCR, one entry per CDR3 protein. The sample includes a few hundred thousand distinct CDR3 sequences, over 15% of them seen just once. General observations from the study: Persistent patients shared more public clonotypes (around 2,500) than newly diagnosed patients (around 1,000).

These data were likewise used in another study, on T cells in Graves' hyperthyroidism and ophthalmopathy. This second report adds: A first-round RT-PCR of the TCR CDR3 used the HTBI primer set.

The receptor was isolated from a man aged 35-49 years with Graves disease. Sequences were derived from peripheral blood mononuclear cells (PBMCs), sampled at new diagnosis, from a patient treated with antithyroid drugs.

The CDR3 region is CAWSRVGGEAFF. The CDR3 DNA reads as TGTGCCTGGTCCAGGGTTGGTGGTGAAGCTTTCTTT. This chain links TRBV30 with TRBJ1-1, with D possibly being TRBD1 (5 bases). Germline values: CDR1 GTSNPN, CDR2 SVGIG (reference sequence). V lost 5 bases to trimming and J lost 7 bases, with 14 bases between them. The CDR3 loop spans 12 amino acids.